The rows below give T cell receptor beta chains drawn from one sample of a study of T cells expressing NK-cell markers. After re-calling the 5' RACE reads, TCRdb lists one entry per CDR3 protein, DNA absent. This repertoire comprises roughly 350,000 distinct CDR3 sequences; its ten largest clones make up roughly 5.2%. Sequencing input: blood T cells: a sorted CD56 or NKG2C T cell subset, CD4+ or CD8+ T cells, or bulk PBMC T cells (not recorded which). The receptors here all came from a man between 18 and 69 years old in good health. Both conserved end residues are part of each CDR3.

J,V,CDR3
TRBJ2-5,TRBV2,CASLRSHDGTQYF
TRBJ2-1,TRBV6-4,CASRGLADNEQFF
TRBJ2-3,TRBV20-1,CSAAGSPGTQYF
TRBJ2-7,TRBV15,CATSREGDGFSAQYF
TRBJ1-2,TRBV19,CASSTGRQNYGYTF
TRBJ2-6,TRBV6-1,CASSEGWSSGANVLTF
TRBJ1-2,TRBV28,CASSEGAGYTF
TRBJ1-5,TRBV28,CASSTRDRGQPQHF
TRBJ1-4,TRBV18,CASSRSSAQNEKLFF
TRBJ2-3,TRBV11-2,CASSLLSGGDGDTQYF
TRBJ1-1,TRBV23-1,CASSQRQQMNTEAFF
TRBJ2-7,TRBV29-1,CSVTGRNYEQYF
TRBJ1-3,TRBV5-1,CASRGTENSGNTIYF
TRBJ1-1,TRBV2,CASSLQGVVTEAFF
TRBJ2-5,TRBV29-1,CSVAVLAGVRETQYF
TRBJ2-1,TRBV6-5,CASSYRLASSYNEQFF
TRBJ1-4,TRBV6-5,CASSYRRDNEKLFF
TRBJ1-2,TRBV5-1,CASSLGTRLDGGYTF
TRBJ1-1,TRBV5-8,CASSLHGVEAFF